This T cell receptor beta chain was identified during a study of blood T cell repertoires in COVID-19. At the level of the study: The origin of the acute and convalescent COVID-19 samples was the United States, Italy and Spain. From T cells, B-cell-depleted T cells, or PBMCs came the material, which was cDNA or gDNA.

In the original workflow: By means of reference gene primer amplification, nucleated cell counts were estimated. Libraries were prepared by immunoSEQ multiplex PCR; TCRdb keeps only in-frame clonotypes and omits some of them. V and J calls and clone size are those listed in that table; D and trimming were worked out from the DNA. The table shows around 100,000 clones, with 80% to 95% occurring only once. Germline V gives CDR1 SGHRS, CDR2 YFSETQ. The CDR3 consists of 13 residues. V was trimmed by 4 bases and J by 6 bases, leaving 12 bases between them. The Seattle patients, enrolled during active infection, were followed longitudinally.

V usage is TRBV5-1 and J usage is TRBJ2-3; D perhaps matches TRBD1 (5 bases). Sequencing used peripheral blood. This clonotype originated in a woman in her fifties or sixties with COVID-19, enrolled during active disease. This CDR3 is CASSEGVADTQYF. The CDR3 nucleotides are TGCGCCAGCAGCGAAGGGGTCGCGGATACGCAGTATTTT.